Listed here are 4 T cell receptor beta chains from one sample, sequenced in a study of OX40 agonist ivuxolimab in advanced cancers. Assay: immunoSEQ multiplex PCR; the TCRdb copy retains only in-frame clones and omits some. The table shows about 52,000 clones, with 88% occurring only once. The sample consisted of CD4+ or CD8+ T cells sorted from blood, taken in a trial of the OX40 agonist ivuxolimab. The receptor source for this set is an adult with an advanced solid tumor such as melanoma, head and neck, liver or kidney cancer.

V and J are TRBV7-9 and TRBJ1-1; D remains ambiguous. Per the germline V gene, CDR1 is SEHNR and CDR2 is FQNEAQ (reference sequence). The CDR3 contains 15 residues. Trimming took off 4 bases at V and 1 base at J, with 13 bases between the two ends. For the CDR3, the DNA is TGTGCCAGCAGCTGGAGGCCAGAAAGGAACACTGAAGCTTTCTTT. Amino acids: CASSWRPERNTEAFF.

The chain couples TRBV7-7 to TRBJ2-7; possibly TRBD1 for D (5 bases). The V gene's germline CDR1 is SSHAT and CDR2 FNYEAQ (reference sequence). V shed 5 bases and J shed 4 bases, with 9 bases lying between them. The CDR3 has 12 amino acids. In DNA, the CDR3 is TGTGCCAGCAGCCCAACAGGTTACGAGCAGTACTTC. This encodes CASSPTGYEQYF.

The rearrangement uses TRBV6-5 and TRBJ2-1, with 8 bases that match TRBD1. The CDR3 loop spans 12 amino acids. Germline trimming cut 2 bases from V and 12 bases from J; bases unmatched to any gene: 3. Germline V lookup: CDR1 MNHEY, CDR2 SVGAGI. Here the CDR3 DNA reads TGTGCCAGCAGTTACAGTGGGACAGGGCAGTTCTTC. Protein: CASSYSGTGQFF.

The J gene is TRBJ2-1, the V gene TRBV7-9; the D gene is possibly TRBD1 (6 bases). Germline-derived CDR1 and CDR2 are SEHNR and FQNEAQ (reference sequence). Trimming shortened V by 3 bases and J by 8 bases, and 14 bases separated the two germline ends. This CDR3 has 14 amino acids. The CDR3 here is CASSFLGAADEQFF. The CDR3 nucleotides read TGTGCCAGCAGCTTTTTGGGGGCGGCGGATGAGCAGTTCTTC.